The 20 T cell receptor beta chains below were found in one sample sequenced in a study of breast tumors, draining lymph nodes, adjacent tissues. Each CDR3 protein gets one entry after TCRdb re-called the multiplex PCR reads with MiXCR. The table includes 180,000 or so distinct CDR3 sequences, roughly 29% detected once. Samples came from axillary lymph nodes draining the breast cancer. Material for sequencing was axillary lymph node tissue. These receptors were taken from a female donor with breast cancer. Some clones in this sample may be carry-over from other donors' samples.

This clonotype was counted a few times. This may stem from a read error, because a much larger clone lies one nucleotide away. This CDR3 is CSAREGYQPPHF. CDR3 sequence (DNA): TGCAGTGCTAGGGAGGGATATCAGCCCCCGCATTTT. The chain joins TRBV20-1 to TRBJ1-5; D not certain. The germline V gene encodes CDR1 DFQATT and CDR2 SNEGSKA (reference sequence). The CDR3 covers 12 residues.

This clonotype came up once. In this CDR3 the conserved last residue, phenylalanine or tryptophan, is missing, so a read error is likely. The chain couples TRBV13 to TRBJ2-7, with D uncertain. In germline, CDR1 is PRHDT, CDR2 FYEKMQ (reference sequence). CDR3 size: 11 residues. DNA of the CDR3: TGTGCCTGCAGCCGCGCCTACGAGCAGTACTGC. Residues: CACSRAYEQYC.

This clonotype occurred many times. The chain uses TRBV20-1 and TRBJ2-7; D ambiguous. Per germline, CDR1 DFQATT and CDR2 SNEGSKA (reference sequence). The germline V and J ends were trimmed by 6 bases and 5 bases, with 8 bases remaining between them. The CDR3 spans 10 residues. This chain's CDR3 is CSAREDEQYF. The CDR3 DNA is TGCAGTGCCCGAGAGGACGAGCAGTACTTC.

The table lists this clonotype with many counts. V gene TRBV7-2 combines with J gene TRBJ1-4, with 7 bases that match TRBD1. There are 14 residues in the CDR3. V was clipped by 0 bases and J by 8 bases; unmatched bases: 3. CDR1 and CDR2 (germline): SGHTA, FQGNSA. The CDR3 reads CASSLAGGREKLFF. DNA for the CDR3: TGTGCCAGCAGCTTAGCAGGGGGCCGGGAAAAACTGTTTTTT.

In its sample, this clonotype was seen many times. V usage is TRBV7-9 and J usage is TRBJ2-2, with TRBD1 as a possible D gene (5 bases). The CDR3 runs 15 residues. Trimming took off 2 bases at V and 2 bases at J, with 9 bases between the two ends. The germline V gene encodes CDR1 SEHNR and CDR2 FQNEAQ (reference sequence). For the CDR3, the DNA is TGTGCCAGCAGCTTACTGCAGGGAAACACCGGGGAGCTGTTTTTT. Translation gives CASSLLQGNTGELFF.

This clonotype has ten or more counts. The gene calls are TRBV30 and TRBJ2-2; the D gene is possibly TRBD2 (6 bases). CDR3 length: 15 amino acids. The V gene's germline CDR1 is GTSNPN and CDR2 SVGIG (reference sequence). V was cut by 1 base and J by 2 bases, with 11 bases left in between. The CDR3 region has the DNA TGTGCCTGGAGTGAACTAGCTAGTAACACCGGGGAGCTGTTTTTT. Encoded protein: CAWSELASNTGELFF.

This clonotype was observed a few times. V usage is TRBV6-5 and J usage is TRBJ2-7, with a tentative D call TRBD1 (6 bases). There are 15 residues in the CDR3. Germline values: CDR1 MNHEY, CDR2 SVGAGI. Trimming removed 6 bases at V and 0 bases at J, with 15 bases between. The CDR3: CASRHGQLSSYEQYF. CDR3 sequence (DNA): TGTGCCAGCAGGCACGGACAGCTTAGCTCCTACGAGCAGTACTTC.

This clonotype was observed at least ten times. The CDR3 nucleotides read TGCAGCGCCCTCCGGGACAGGGGCTACAATGAGCAGTTCTTC. This translates into CSALRDRGYNEQFF. The J gene is TRBJ2-1, the V gene TRBV29-1; 10 nucleotides align to TRBD1. Trimming removed 7 bases from V and 3 bases from J; junction bases left unmatched: 6. CDR3 length: 14 residues. Germline V lookup: CDR1 SQVTM, CDR2 ANQGSEA.

A word on this clonotype: With a much larger clone just one base away, this may be a read error. V is TRBV28 and J is TRBJ1-3; the D gene is possibly TRBD1 (5 bases). This CDR3 spans 16 amino acids. CDR1 is MDHEN and CDR2 is SYDVKM in the germline V gene. The CDR3 sequence: CARSSPWGPVRNTIYF. CDR3 bases: TGTGCCAGAAGTTCCCCTTGGGGCCCAGTCCGAAACACCATATATTTT.

This clonotype has a count of ten or more. The chain joins TRBV5-1 to TRBJ1-2; possibly TRBD1 for D (5 bases). Trimming pared 0 bases from V and 0 bases from J, leaving 9 bases between. The CDR3 consists of 15 residues. Germline CDR1 reads SGHRS; CDR2 reads YFSETQ. The CDR3, as DNA: TGCGCCAGCAGCTTGGGGGCAGGGACTAACTATGGCTACACCTTC. This gives the protein CASSLGAGTNYGYTF.

The table lists this clonotype with many counts. This chain joins TRBV4-1 and TRBJ2-1; D not certain. Germline CDR1 MGHRA, CDR2 YSYEKL. V lost 0 bases and J lost 0, with 9 bases in between. The CDR3 runs 16 residues. The CDR3, as DNA: TGCGCCAGCAGCCAAGATTTGGGAAGCTCCTACAATGAGCAGTTCTTC. Translation: CASSQDLGSSYNEQFF.

This clonotype has more than one count but fewer than ten. The chain recombines TRBV30 with TRBJ1-2; 7 bases are a match to TRBD1. The ends lost 3 bases at V and 4 bases at J; junction bases unmatched: 8. Germline CDR1 is GTSNPN and CDR2 is SVGIG (reference sequence). The CDR3 totals 14 residues. The CDR3 DNA reads as TGTGCCTGGAGAGAAAGACAGGGACTCTATGGCTACACCTTC. This gives the protein CAWRERQGLYGYTF.

This clonotype was recorded a few times. Given a much more abundant clone one base away, this may be a read error. The chain is built from TRBV20-1 and TRBJ2-1; no firm D call. This CDR3 is 12 amino acids long. Germline V gives CDR1 DFQATT, CDR2 SNEGSKA (reference sequence). CDR3 nucleotides: TGCAGTGCTCAACCCACCTACAATGAGCCGTTCTTC. Translated, it gives CSAQPTYNEPFF.

The genes are TRBV19 and TRBJ2-6, with D unresolved. V shed 1 base and J shed 3 bases, with 7 bases lying between them. Germline loops: CDR1 LNHDA, CDR2 SQIVND (reference sequence). CDR3 length equals 15 residues. The CDR3 nucleotides are TGTGCCAGTAGTATAGGAGGCTTTGGGGCCAACGTCCTGACTTTC. Translated: CASSIGGFGANVLTF.

Of note for this clonotype: A read error may be the cause here, since a much bigger clone is one base away. The V gene is TRBV29-1, the J gene TRBJ2-1, with D perhaps TRBD2 (6 bases). This CDR3 comprises 14 residues. Germline V lookup: CDR1 SQVTM, CDR2 ANQGSEA. CDR3 sequence (DNA): TGCAGTGCTACCACTAGCAGTACCTACAATGAGCAGTCCTTC. This sequence encodes CSATTSSTYNEQSF.

A few counts support this clonotype. This rearrangement joins TRBV14 to TRBJ1-5; TRBD1 agrees at 7 bases. The trim removed 4 bases at V and 4 bases at J, leaving 16 bases unmatched. Germline V gives CDR1 SGHDN, CDR2 FVKESK. This CDR3 region has 18 residues. The chain's CDR3 is CASSRGGIKGAGNQPQHF. In DNA form, the CDR3 reads TGTGCCAGCAGCCGGGGGGGGATTAAGGGGGCGGGTAATCAGCCCCAGCATTTT.

The sample holds many counts of this clonotype. The J gene is TRBJ2-1, the V gene TRBV7-3; D may match TRBD1 or TRBD2 (6 bases each). V gave up 5 bases and J gave up 2 bases, with 13 bases separating them. The CDR3 runs to 15 residues. The germline V gene encodes CDR1 SGHTA and CDR2 FQGTGA. The CDR3 sequence is CASSQVGGPYNEQFF. In DNA form, the CDR3 reads TGTGCCAGCAGCCAAGTCGGGGGCCCCTACAATGAGCAGTTCTTC.

This clonotype occurred a few times. One junction end disagrees with the germline gene, perhaps due to a read error. This chain uses TRBV20-1 with TRBJ2-3; a possible D gene is TRBD2 (6 bases). Germline V lookup: CDR1 DFQATT, CDR2 SNEGSKA (reference sequence). This CDR3 has 13 residues. Here the CDR3 DNA reads TGCAGTGCTAGCACGGGGGACCACAGATACGCAGTATTT. The encoded protein is CSASTGDHRYAVF.

This clonotype was recorded many times. The rearrangement links TRBV4-1 to TRBJ1-6; possible D gene TRBD1, 5 bases. V lost 0 bases and J lost 9, with 12 bases in between. This CDR3 region has 15 residues. In germline, CDR1 is MGHRA, CDR2 YSYEKL. The CDR3 loop reads CASSQDGTGGSPLHF. The CDR3 DNA sequence: TGCGCCAGCAGCCAAGATGGGACCGGGGGTTCACCCCTCCACTTT.

This clonotype was recorded many times. The gene calls are TRBV12-3 or TRBV12-4 and TRBJ2-7; D may be TRBD1 (5 bases). The CDR3 runs to 14 residues. Trimming removed 3 bases from V and 3 bases from J, with 12 bases in between. CDR3: CASSFRSQGYEQYF. The CDR3 DNA follows: TGTGCCAGCAGTTTTAGGTCGCAGGGCTACGAGCAGTACTTC.